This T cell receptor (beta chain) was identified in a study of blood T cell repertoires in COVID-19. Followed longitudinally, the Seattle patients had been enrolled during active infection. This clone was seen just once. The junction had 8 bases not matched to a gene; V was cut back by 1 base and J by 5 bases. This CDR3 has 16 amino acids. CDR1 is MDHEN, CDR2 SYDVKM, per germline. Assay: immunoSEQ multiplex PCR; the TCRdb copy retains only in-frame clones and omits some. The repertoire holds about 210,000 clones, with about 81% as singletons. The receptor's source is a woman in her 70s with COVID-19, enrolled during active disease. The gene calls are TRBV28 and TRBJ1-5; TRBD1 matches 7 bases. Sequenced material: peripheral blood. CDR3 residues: CASSLSRDSPHQPQHF. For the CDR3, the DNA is TGTGCCAGCAGTTTATCCCGGGACAGCCCCCATCAGCCCCAGCATTTT.